The present entry profiles one T cell receptor (beta chain) with its context. What it recognizes is unknown. Germline assignment: CDR1 MNHEY and CDR2 SVGAGI. The CDR3 runs to 16 residues. Trimming pared 6 bases from V and 6 bases from J, leaving 18 bases between. This sample was taken from a study of T cells in Graves' hyperthyroidism and ophthalmopathy. It was RNA transcripts that yielded the amplified TCR beta CDR3 regions. During a first-round RT-PCR of the TCR CDR3, the HTBI primer set was used. Using its own MiXCR run on the multiplex PCR reads, TCRdb lists one record per CDR3 protein. The profile shows around 800,000 distinct CDR3 sequences, 35% to 40% of them singletons. General study points: Expanded thyroid clonotypes (above 0.001) were mostly also found in blood. Stable hyperthyroidism and ophthalmopathy were separated using 13 V-J signatures.

The V gene is TRBV6-5, the J gene TRBJ1-6, with D perhaps matching TRBD1 (6 bases). The receptor's source is a man between 18 and 29 years old with Graves' hyperthyroidism. Sequenced input: blood. The CDR3 loop is CASRTFGWTANSPLHF. Written as DNA, the CDR3 is TGTGCCAGCAGGACCTTCGGGTGGACAGCTAATTCACCCCTCCACTTT.